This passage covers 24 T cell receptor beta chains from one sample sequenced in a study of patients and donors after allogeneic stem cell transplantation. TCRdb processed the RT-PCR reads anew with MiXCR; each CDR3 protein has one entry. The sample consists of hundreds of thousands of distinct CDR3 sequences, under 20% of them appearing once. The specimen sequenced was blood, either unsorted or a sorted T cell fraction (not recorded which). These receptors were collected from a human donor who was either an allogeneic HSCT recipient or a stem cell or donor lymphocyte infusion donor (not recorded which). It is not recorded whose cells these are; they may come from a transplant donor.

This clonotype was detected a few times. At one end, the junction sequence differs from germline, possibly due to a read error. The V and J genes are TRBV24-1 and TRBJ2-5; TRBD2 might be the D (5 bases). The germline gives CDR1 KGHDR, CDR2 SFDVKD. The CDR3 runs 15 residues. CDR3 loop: CATSDFRGRGETQYF. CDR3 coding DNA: TGCGCCACCAGTGATTTCAGAGGGCGCGGAGAGACCCAGTACTTC.

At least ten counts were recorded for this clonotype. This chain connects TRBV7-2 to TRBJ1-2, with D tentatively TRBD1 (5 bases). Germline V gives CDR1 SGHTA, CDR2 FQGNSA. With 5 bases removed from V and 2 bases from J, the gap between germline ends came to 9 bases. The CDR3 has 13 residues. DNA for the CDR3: TGTGCCAGCAGCCCGGGACGGAACTATGGCTACACCTTC. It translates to CASSPGRNYGYTF.

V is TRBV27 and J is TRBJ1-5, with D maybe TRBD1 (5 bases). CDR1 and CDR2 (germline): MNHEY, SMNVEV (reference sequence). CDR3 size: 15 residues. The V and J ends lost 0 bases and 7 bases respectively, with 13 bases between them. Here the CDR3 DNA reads TGTGCCAGCAGTTTATCAGGGGCTGGAAAACAGCCCCAGCATTTT. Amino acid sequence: CASSLSGAGKQPQHF.

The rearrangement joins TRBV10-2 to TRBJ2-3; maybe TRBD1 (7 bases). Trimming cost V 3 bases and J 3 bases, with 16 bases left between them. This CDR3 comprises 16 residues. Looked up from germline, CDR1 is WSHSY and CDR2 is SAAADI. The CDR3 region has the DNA TGCGCCAGCAGTGATTTTCGACAGGGAGGTACAGATACGCAGTATTTT. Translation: CASSDFRQGGTDTQYF.

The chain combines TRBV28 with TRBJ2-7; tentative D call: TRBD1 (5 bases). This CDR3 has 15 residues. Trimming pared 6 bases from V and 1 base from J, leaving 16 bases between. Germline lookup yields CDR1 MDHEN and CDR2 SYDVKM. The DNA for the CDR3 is TGTGCCAGCAGCAGGGCCGTAGCCGGGTCCTACGAGCAGTACTTC. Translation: CASSRAVAGSYEQYF.

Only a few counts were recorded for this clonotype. The CDR3 sequence: CASSSIAQTGITEAFF. Here the CDR3 DNA reads TGTGCCAGCAGCTCCATCGCTCAGACAGGGATCACTGAAGCTTTCTTT. The V call is TRBV7-2, the J call TRBJ1-1, with 7 bases lining up with TRBD1. Germline CDR1 reads SGHTA; CDR2 reads FQGNSA. J gave up 4 bases and V 4 bases, and 12 bases lay outside the gene matches. CDR3 length: 16 amino acids.

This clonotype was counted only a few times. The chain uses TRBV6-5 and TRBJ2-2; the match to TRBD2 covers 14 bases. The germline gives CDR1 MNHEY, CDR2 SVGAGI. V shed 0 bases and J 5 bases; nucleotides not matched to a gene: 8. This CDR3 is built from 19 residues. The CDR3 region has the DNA TGTGCCAGCAGTTACTCGAAGAAGGGACTAGCGGGAGAAACCGGGGAGCTGTTTTTT. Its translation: CASSYSKKGLAGETGELFF.

CDR3 coding DNA: TGCGCCAGCAGCCCGGGACAGGATAACGGCTACGAGCAGTACTTC. Translating gives CASSPGQDNGYEQYF. V gene TRBV4-3 combines with J gene TRBJ2-7, with 8 nucleotides matching TRBD1. The trim removed 4 bases at V and 3 bases at J, leaving 8 bases unmatched. The germline V gene encodes CDR1 LGHNA and CDR2 YSLEER. This CDR3 comprises 15 residues.

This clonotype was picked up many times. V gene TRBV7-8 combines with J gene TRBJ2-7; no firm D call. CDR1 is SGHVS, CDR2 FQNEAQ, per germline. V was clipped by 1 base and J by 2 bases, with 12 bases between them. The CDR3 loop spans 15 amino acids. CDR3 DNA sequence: TGTGCCAGCAGCTTAGTCCCCTTTACAGCCTACGAGCAGTACTTC. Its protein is CASSLVPFTAYEQYF. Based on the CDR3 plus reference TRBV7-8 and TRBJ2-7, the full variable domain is GAGVSQSPRYKVAKRGQDVALRCDPISGHVSLFWYQQALGQGPEFLTYFQNEAQLDKSGLPSDRFFAERPEGSVSTLKIQRTQQEDSAVYLCASSLVPFTAYEQYFGPGTRLTVT.

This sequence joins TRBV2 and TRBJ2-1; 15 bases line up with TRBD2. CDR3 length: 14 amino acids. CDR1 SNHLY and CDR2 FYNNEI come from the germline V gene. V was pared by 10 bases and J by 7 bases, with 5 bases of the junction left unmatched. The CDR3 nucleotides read TGTGCCACCTACGGACTAGCGGGAGGGAATGAGCAGTTCTTC. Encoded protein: CATYGLAGGNEQFF.

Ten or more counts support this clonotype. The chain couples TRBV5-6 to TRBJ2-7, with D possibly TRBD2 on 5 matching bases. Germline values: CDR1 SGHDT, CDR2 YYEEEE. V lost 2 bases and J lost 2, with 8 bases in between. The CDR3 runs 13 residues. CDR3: CASSFGVTYEQYF. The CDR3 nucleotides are TGTGCCAGCAGCTTCGGGGTTACCTACGAGCAGTACTTC.

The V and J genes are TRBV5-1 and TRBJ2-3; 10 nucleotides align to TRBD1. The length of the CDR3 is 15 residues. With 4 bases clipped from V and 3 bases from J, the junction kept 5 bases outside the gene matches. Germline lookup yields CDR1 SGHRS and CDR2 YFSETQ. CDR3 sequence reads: CASSRDRGGTDTQYF. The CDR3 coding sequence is TGCGCCAGCAGCCGGGACAGGGGTGGGACAGATACGCAGTATTTT.

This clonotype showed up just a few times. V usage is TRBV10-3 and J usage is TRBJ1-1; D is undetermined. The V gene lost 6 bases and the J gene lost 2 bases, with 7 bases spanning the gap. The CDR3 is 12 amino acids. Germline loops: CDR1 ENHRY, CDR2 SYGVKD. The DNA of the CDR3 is TGTGCCATCAGCGGACCAAACACTGAAGCTTTCTTT. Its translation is CAISGPNTEAFF.

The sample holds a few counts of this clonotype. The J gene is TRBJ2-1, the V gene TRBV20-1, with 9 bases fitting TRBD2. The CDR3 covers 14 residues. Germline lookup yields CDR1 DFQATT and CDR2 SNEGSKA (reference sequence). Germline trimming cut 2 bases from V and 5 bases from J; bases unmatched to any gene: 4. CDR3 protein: CSARSLAGNNEQFF. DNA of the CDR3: TGCAGTGCTAGAAGCCTAGCGGGAAACAATGAGCAGTTCTTC.

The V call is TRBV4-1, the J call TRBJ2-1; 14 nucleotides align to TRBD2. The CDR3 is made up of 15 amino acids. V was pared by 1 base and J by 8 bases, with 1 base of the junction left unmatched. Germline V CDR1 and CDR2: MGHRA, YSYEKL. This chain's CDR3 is CASSQGLAGGYEQFF. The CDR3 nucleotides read TGCGCCAGCAGCCAAGGACTAGCGGGGGGGTATGAGCAGTTCTTC.

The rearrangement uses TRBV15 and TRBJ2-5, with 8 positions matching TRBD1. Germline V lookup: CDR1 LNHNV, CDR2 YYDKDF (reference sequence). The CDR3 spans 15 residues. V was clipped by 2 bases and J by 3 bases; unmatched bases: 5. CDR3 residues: CATSRLQGGKETQYF. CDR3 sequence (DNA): TGTGCCACCAGCAGACTACAGGGGGGTAAAGAGACCCAGTACTTC.

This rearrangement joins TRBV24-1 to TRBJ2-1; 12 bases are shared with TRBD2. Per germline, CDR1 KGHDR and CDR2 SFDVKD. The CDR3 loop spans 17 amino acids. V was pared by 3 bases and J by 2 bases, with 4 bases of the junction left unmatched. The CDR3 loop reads CATSDPSGRAPYNEQFF. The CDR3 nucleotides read TGTGCCACCAGTGATCCTAGCGGGAGGGCCCCCTACAATGAGCAGTTCTTC.

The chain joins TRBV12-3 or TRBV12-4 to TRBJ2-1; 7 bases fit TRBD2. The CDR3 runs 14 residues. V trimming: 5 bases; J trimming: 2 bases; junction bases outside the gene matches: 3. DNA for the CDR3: TGTGCCAGCAGTCCGGGGACTACCTACAATGAGCAGTTCTTC. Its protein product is CASSPGTTYNEQFF.

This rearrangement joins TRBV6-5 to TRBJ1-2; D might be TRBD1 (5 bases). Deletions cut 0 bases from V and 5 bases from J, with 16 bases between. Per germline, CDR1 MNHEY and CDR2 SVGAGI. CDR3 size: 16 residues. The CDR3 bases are TGTGCCAGCAGTTACTCGACGGCCGGGACCCCTTATGGCTACACCTTC. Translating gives CASSYSTAGTPYGYTF.

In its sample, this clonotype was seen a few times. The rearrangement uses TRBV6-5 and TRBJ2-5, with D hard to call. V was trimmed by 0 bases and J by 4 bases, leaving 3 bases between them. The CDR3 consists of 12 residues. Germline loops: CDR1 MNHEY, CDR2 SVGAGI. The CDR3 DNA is TGTGCCAGCAGTTACTCGGGAGAGACCCAGTACTTC. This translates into CASSYSGETQYF.

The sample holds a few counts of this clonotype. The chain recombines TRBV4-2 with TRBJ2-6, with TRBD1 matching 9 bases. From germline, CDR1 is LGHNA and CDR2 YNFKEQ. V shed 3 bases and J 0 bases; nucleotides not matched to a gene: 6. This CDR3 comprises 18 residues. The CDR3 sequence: CASSHWTGAFSGANVLTF. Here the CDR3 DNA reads TGTGCCAGCAGCCACTGGACAGGGGCCTTCTCTGGGGCCAACGTCCTGACTTTC.

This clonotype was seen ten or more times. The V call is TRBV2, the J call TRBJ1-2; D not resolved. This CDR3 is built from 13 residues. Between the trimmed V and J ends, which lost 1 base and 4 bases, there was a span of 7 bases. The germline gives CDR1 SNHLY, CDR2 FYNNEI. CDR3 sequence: CASSEDGLYGYTF. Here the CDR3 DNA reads TGTGCCAGCAGTGAAGACGGACTCTATGGCTACACCTTC.

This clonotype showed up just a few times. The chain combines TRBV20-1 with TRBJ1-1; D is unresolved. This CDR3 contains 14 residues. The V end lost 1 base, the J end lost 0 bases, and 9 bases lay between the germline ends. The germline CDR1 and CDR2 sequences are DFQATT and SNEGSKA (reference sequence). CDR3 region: CSARGGKVNTEAFF. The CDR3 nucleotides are TGCAGTGCTAGAGGCGGGAAGGTGAACACTGAAGCTTTCTTT.

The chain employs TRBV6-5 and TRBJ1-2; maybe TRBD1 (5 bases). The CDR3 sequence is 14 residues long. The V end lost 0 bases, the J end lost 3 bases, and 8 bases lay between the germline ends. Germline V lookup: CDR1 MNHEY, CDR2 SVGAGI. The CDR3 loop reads CASSYSGQDYGYTF. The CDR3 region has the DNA TGTGCCAGCAGTTACTCGGGGCAGGACTATGGCTACACCTTC.